This T cell receptor beta chain is drawn from a study of T cells in Graves' hyperthyroidism and ophthalmopathy. General observations from the study: Blood also contained most expanded thyroid clonotypes above 0.001.

Diagnosis rested on symptoms, serum thyroxine and TRAb, thyroid ultrasound, and orbital computed tomography. To note about this clonotype: The antigen is undetermined.

Trimming removed 6 bases from V and 8 bases from J, with 19 bases in between. CDR1 and CDR2 (germline): MDHEN, SYDVKM. This CDR3 spans 15 amino acids. The source material, RNA transcripts, was used to amplify TCR beta CDR3 regions. During a first-round RT-PCR of the TCR CDR3, the HTBI primer set was used. TCRdb ran MiXCR on the multiplex PCR reads and lists one entry per CDR3 protein. The sample gives around 300,000 distinct CDR3 sequences, roughly 19% of which show up once; 35% to 40% is in the top ten. The source of this sequence is a man aged 50-60 years with Graves' ophthalmopathy. The chain employs TRBV28 and TRBJ1-4, with D uncertain. Material for sequencing was blood. CDR3 nucleotides: TGTGCCAGCAGCTCTGGTACCTTCGGGATAGAAAAACTGTTTTTT. Translation gives CASSSGTFGIEKLFF.